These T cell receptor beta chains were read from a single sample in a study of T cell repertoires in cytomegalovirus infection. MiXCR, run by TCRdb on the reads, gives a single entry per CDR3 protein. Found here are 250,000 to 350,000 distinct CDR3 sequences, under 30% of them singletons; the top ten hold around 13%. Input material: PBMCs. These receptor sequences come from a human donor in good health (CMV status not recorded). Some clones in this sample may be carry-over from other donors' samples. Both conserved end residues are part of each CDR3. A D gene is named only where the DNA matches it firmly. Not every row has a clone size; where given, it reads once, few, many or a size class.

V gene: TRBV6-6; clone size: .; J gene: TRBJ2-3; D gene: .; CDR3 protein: CASRRSASGTDTQYF; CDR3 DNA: TGTGCCAGCAGACGGTCTGCCTCTGGCACAGATACGCAGTATTTT
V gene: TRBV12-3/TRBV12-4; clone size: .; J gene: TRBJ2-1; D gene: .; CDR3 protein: CASRLLGNEQFF; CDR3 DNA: TGTGCCAGCAGGTTACTGGGCAATGAGCAGTTCTTC
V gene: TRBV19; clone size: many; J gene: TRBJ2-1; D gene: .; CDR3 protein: CASSALDSSYNEQFF; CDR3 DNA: TGTGCCAGTAGTGCCCTCGATAGCTCCTACAATGAGCAGTTCTTC
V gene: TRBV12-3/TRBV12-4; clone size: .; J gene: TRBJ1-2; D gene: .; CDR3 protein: CASSLNPGGGYTF; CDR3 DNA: TGTGCCAGCAGTTTAAACCCGGGGGGTGGCTACACCTTC
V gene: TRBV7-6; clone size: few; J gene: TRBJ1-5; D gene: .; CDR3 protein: CASSHLGGPDQPQHF; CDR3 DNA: TGTGCCAGCAGCCATCTCGGGGGCCCGGATCAGCCCCAGCATTTT
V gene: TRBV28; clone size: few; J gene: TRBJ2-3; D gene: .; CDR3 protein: CASRTLGTDTQYF; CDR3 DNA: TGTGCCAGCAGGACATTAGGCACAGATACGCAGTATTTT
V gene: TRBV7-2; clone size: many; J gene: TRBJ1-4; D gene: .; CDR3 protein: CASSLPSRATNEKLFF; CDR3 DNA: TGTGCCAGCAGCTTACCAAGTAGAGCAACTAATGAAAAACTGTTTTTT
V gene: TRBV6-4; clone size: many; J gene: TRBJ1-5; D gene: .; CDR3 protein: CASSRRGACNQPQHF; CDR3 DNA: TGTGCCAGCAGTCGGCGGGGCGCTTGCAATCAGCCCCAGCATTTT
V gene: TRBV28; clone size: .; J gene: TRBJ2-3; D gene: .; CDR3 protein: CASSFRGQDTQYF; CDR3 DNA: TGTGCCAGCAGTTTTCGGGGGCAAGATACGCAGTATTTT
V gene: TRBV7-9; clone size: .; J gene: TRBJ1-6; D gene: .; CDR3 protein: CASTLNSGFSPLHF; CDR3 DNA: TGTGCCAGCACCCTTAATTCGGGCTTTTCACCCCTCCACTTT
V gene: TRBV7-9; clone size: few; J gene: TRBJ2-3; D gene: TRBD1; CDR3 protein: CASSSGQYTDTQYF; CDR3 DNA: TGTGCCAGCAGCTCGGGACAGTACACAGATACGCAGTATTTT
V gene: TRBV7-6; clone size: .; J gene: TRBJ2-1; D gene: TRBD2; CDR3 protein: CASSLAGGLASNEQFF; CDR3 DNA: TGTGCCAGCAGCTTAGCGGGGGGACTAGCTTCGAATGAGCAGTTCTTC
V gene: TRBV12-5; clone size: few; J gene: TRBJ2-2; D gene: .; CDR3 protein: CASGLNRNTGELFF; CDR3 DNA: TGTGCTAGTGGTTTGAATAGGAACACCGGGGAGCTGTTTTTT
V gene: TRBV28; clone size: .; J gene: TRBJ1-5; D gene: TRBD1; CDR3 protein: CASSPWDRGNQPQHF; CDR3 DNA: TGTGCCAGCAGTCCGTGGGACAGGGGCAATCAGCCCCAGCATTTT
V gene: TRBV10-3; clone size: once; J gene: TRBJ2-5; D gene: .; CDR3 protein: CAISEPSTWGETQYF; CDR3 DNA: TGTGCCATCAGTGAGCCTTCGACCTGGGGGGAGACCCAGTACTTC
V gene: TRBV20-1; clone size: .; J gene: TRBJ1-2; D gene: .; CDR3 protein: CSAQRVNYGYTF; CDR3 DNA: TGCAGTGCCCAACGGGTAAACTATGGCTACACCTTC
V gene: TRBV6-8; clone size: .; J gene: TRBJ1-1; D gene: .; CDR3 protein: CASRKQENTEAFF; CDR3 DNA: TGTGCCAGCAGGAAACAGGAGAACACTGAAGCTTTCTTT
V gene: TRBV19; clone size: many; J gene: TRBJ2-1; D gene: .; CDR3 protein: CATQNYNEQFF; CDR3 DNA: TGTGCCACTCAAAACTACAATGAGCAGTTCTTC
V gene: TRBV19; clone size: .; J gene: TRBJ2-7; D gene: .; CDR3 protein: CASNQLVTEKYEQYF; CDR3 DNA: TGTGCCAGTAACCAACTAGTGACAGAAAAATACGAGCAGTACTTC
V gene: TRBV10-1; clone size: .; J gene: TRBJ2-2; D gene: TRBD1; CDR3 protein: CASRAGTGTGELFF; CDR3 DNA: TGCGCCAGCAGAGCCGGGACAGGGACCGGGGAGCTGTTTTTT
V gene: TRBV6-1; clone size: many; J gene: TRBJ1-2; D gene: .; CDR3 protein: CASSEGWYRSNYGYTF; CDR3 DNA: TGTGCCAGCAGTGAAGGATGGTACAGATCCAACTATGGCTACACCTTC
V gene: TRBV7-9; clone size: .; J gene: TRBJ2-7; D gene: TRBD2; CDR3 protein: CASSPKREPPYEQYF; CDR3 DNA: TGTGCCAGCAGTCCTAAGCGGGAGCCCCCCTACGAGCAGTACTTC
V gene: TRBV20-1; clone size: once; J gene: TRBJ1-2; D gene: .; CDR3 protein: CSARDPRGYGYTF; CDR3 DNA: TGCAGTGCTAGAGATCCCAGGGGCTATGGCTACACCTTC
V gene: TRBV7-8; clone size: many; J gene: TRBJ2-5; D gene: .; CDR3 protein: CASSQMTVQETQYF; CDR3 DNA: TGTGCCAGCAGCCAAATGACAGTTCAAGAGACCCAGTACTTC
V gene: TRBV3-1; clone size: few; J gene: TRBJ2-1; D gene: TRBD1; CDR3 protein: CASSHTGQGNEQFF; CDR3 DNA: TGTGCCAGCAGCCACACGGGACAGGGTAATGAGCAGTTCTTC
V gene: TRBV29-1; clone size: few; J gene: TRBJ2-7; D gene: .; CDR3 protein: CSVETPTAGYEQYF; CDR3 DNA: TGCAGCGTTGAAACCCCGACAGCTGGCTACGAGCAGTACTTC
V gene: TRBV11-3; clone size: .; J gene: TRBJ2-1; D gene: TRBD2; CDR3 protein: CASSPRLAGASYNEQFF; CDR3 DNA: TGTGCCAGCAGCCCCAGACTAGCGGGAGCTAGCTACAATGAGCAGTTCTTC
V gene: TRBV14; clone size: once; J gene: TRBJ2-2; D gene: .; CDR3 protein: CASSQDRLDKYTGELFF; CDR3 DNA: TGTGCCAGCAGCCAAGATAGGCTGGACAAATACACCGGGGAGCTGTTTTTT
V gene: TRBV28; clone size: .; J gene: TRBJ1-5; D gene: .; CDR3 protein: CASYQGRSNQPQHF; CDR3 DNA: TGTGCCAGCTACCAGGGAAGAAGCAATCAGCCCCAGCATTTT
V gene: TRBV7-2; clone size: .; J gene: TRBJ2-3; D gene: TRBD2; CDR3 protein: CASSAPGLAVADTQYF; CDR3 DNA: TGTGCCAGCAGCGCCCCGGGACTAGCCGTGGCAGATACGCAGTATTTT
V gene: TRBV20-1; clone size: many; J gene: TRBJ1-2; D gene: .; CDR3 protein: CSASPENYGYTF; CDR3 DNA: TGCAGTGCTAGTCCGGAAAACTATGGCTACACCTTC
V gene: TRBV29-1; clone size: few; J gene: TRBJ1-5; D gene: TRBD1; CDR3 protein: CSVSTGALGPQHF; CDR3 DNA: TGCAGCGTTTCCACAGGGGCCCTAGGGCCCCAGCATTTT
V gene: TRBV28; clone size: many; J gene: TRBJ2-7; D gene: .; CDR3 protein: CASRPHSYEQYF; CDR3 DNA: TGTGCCAGCAGACCACACTCCTACGAGCAGTACTTC
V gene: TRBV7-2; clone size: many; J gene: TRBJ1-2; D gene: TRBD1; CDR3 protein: CASSMTGGIRGYTF; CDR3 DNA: TGTGCCAGCAGCATGACAGGGGGCATACGTGGCTACACCTTC
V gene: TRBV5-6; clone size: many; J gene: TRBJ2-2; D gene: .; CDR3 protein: CASSSNTDRLYTGELFF; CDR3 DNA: TGTGCCAGCAGCTCGAACACAGACAGGTTGTACACCGGGGAGCTGTTTTTT
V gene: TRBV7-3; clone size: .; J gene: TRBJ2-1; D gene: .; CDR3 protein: CASSLGWGDFYNEQFF; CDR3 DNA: TGTGCCAGCAGCTTAGGTTGGGGGGACTTTTACAATGAGCAGTTCTTC